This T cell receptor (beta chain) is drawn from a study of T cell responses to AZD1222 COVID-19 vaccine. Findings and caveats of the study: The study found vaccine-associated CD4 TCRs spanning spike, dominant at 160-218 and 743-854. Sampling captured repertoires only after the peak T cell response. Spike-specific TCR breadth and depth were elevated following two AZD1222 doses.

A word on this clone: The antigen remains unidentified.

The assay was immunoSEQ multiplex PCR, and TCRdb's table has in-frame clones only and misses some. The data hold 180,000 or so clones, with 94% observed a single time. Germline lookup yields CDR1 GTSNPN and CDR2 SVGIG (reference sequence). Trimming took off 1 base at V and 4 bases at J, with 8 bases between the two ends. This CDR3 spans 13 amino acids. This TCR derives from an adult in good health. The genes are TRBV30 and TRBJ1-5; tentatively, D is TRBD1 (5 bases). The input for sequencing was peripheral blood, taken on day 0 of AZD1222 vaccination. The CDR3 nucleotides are TGTGCCTGGAGTGACTCAGGGAATCAGCCCCAGCATTTT. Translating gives CAWSDSGNQPQHF.